This TCR beta chain appears in the sequencing data of a study of cytomegalovirus exposure and HLA in healthy donors. Study-level results: The majority of TCR sequences were rare, yet some public TCRs appeared in many donors. TCR beta V- and J-gene trimming was later associated with a missense DCLRE1C variant.

Details on this clone: What it binds is not known.

The length of the CDR3 is 14 residues. Germline V lookup: CDR1 MNHEY, CDR2 SVGAGI. The V end lost 6 bases, the J end lost 2 bases, and 13 bases lay between the germline ends. Primers: 60 Vbeta forward and 13 Jbeta reverse. TCRdb's copy holds only in-frame clones and misses some; the assay was immunoSEQ multiplex PCR. In all, the sample yields around 58,000 clones. V and J are TRBV6-5 and TRBJ1-1; a weak D match, TRBD1 (6 bases). The TCR originated in a man aged 50 to 60 in good health and CMV-seropositive. Sequenced: PBMCs. CDR3 DNA sequence: TGTGCCAGCAGCTCACAGGGAGCAAACACTGAAGCTTTCTTT. Amino acid sequence: CASSSQGANTEAFF.